This entry is about one TCR beta chain. Its antigen is still unknown. MiXCR, run by TCRdb on the 5' RACE reads, gives a single entry per CDR3 protein. The profile covers about 540,000 distinct CDR3 sequences, with 9.5% to 15% appearing a single time and about 6.5% taken by the ten largest. The sample belongs to a study of CD8 T cells in ankylosing spondylitis. The study's findings and limits: Made up of fewer than 10 highly homologous variants, a TCR beta motif appeared characteristic of ankylosing spondylitis blood.

The TCR sequence derives from a male donor with ankylosing spondylitis. Sequencing input: blood, either unsorted or a sorted T cell fraction (not recorded which).

CDR3 nucleotides: TGTGCCAGCAGCCGACAGGGGACTCACAATGAGCAGTTCTTC. Amino acids: CASSRQGTHNEQFF. This chain connects TRBV11-3 to TRBJ2-1; 8 bases map to TRBD1. The CDR3 has 14 amino acids. With 5 bases clipped from V and 5 bases from J, the junction kept 5 bases outside the gene matches. The germline gives CDR1 SGHNT, CDR2 YENEEA.